This T cell receptor (beta chain) was identified in a study of PD-1 blockade in classical Hodgkin lymphoma. Time point specified: cycle 4 day 1 (C4D1), after around six weeks of nivolumab. Relapses following autologous stem cell transplantation were seen in all patients, with brentuximab vedotin exposure varying. CD4+ T cells were purified from thawed PBMCs by magnetic negative selection. The germline V gene encodes CDR1 MNHEY and CDR2 SVGAGI. Trimming took 11 bases from V and 5 from J; bases not matched to a gene: 14. The length of the CDR3 is 14 residues. Data came from immunoSEQ multiplex PCR; TCRdb stores just in-frame clones and leaves some out. The sample consists of about 9,500 clones, roughly 88% of them appearing once.

Sequenced material: CD4+ T cells from blood, taken before the fourth cycle of nivolumab. This TCR was sampled from a human donor with classical Hodgkin lymphoma. V and J are TRBV6-5 and TRBJ2-7, with 8 bases identical to TRBD2. DNA of the CDR3: TGTGCCGTTCGGGGGGGGCGAGGGCTTAACGAGCAGTACTTC. This encodes CAVRGGRGLNEQYF.